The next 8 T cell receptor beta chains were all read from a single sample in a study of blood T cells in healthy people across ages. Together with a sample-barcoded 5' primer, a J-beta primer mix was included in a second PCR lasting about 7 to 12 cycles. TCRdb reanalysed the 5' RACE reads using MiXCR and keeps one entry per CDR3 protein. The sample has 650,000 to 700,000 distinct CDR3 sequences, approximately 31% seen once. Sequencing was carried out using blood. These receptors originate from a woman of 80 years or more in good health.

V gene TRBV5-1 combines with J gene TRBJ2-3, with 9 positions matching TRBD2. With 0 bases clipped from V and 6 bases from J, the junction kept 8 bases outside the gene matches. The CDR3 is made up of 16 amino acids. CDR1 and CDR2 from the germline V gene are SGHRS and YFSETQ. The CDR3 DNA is TGCGCCAGCAGCTTGGCCGGCGGGGGGGCGAGGGATACGCAGTATTTT. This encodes CASSLAGGGARDTQYF.

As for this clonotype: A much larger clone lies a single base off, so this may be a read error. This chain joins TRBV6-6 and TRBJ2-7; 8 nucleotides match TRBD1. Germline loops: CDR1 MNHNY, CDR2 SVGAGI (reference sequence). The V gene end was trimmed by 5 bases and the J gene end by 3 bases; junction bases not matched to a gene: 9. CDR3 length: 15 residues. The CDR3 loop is CASSPRQGIGYEQYF. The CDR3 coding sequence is TGTGCCAGCAGTCCTCGACAGGGGATAGGCTACGAGCAGTACTTC.

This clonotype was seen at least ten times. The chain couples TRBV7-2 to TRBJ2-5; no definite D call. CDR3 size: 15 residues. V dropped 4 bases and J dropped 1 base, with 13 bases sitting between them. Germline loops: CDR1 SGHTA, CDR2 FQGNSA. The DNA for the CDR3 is TGTGCCAGCAGCTCACTTGGTCTGGTCCAAGAGACCCAGTACTTC. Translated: CASSSLGLVQETQYF.

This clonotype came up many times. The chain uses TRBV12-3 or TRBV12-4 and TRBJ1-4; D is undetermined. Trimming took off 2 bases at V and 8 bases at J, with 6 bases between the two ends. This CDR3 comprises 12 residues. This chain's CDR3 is CASSLIGEKLFF. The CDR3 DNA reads TGTGCCAGCAGTTTAATAGGGGAAAAACTGTTTTTT.

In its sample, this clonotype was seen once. CDR3 in DNA: TGTGCCAGCAGTCCATTACAGGGTGTCGGGGAGCTGTTTTTT. Translation: CASSPLQGVGELFF. The chain recombines TRBV6-1 with TRBJ2-2; maybe TRBD1 (6 bases). CDR3 length: 14 amino acids. Trimming shortened V by 5 bases and J by 7 bases, and 14 bases separated the two germline ends. Germline V gene sequence: CDR1 MNHNS, CDR2 SASEGT.

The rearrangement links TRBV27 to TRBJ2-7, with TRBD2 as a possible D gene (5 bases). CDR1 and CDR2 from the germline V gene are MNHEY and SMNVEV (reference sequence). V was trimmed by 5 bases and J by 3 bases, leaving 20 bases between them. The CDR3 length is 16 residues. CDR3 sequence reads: CASSPNLERVLYEQYF. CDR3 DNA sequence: TGTGCCAGCAGTCCGAATCTCGAGAGGGTACTCTACGAGCAGTACTTC.

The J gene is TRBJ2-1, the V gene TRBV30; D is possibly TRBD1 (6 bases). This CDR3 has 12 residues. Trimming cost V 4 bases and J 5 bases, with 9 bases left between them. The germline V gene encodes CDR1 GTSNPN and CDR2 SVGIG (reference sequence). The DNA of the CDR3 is TGTGCCTGGATGGGGACACACAATGAGCAGTTCTTC. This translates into CAWMGTHNEQFF.

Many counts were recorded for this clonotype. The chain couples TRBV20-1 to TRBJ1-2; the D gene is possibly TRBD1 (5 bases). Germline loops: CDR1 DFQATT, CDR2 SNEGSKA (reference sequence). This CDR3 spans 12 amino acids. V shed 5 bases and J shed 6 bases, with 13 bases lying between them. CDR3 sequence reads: CSAQGLGDGYTF. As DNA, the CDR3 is TGCAGTGCTCAGGGTTTAGGTGATGGCTACACCTTC.